The rows below give T cell receptor beta chains drawn from one sample of a study of T-cell memory formation after mild COVID-19. TCRdb re-called the 5' RACE reads through MiXCR, storing one row per CDR3 protein. This sample carries fewer than 75,000 distinct CDR3 sequences, over 9% of them seen once, and the ten largest clones take approximately 26%. The sequencing input was PBMCs or a T cell subset sorted from them (not recorded which). The source is a man aged 18 to 29 who had mild COVID-19 (a few samples of this study predate the infection). Cell type and time point are not known. CDR3s include the opening cysteine and the closing phenylalanine or tryptophan. D genes are given only for firm matches. Clone sizes are given selectively: once, few, many, or a class where the clone is expanded.

V,D,J,size,DNA,CDR3
TRBV7-2,TRBD1,TRBJ2-2,many,TGTGCCAGCAGATATACCGGGACAGGGAACACCGGGGAGCTGTTTTTT,CASRYTGTGNTGELFF
TRBV7-2,TRBD2,TRBJ2-1,many,TGTGCCAGCAGCCAGCGGGGGGGCCGTTTCGGTGAGCAGTTCTTC,CASSQRGGRFGEQFF
TRBV7-8,TRBD1,TRBJ2-2,many,TGTGCCAGCAGATTAAGAACAGGCAGGGGGCTGCGTTTAGACACCGGGGAGCTGTTTTTT,CASRLRTGRGLRLDTGELFF
TRBV5-1,NA,TRBJ2-7,many,TGCGCCAGCAGACACCCGCCGACAGCCTACGAGCAGTACTTC,CASRHPPTAYEQYF
TRBV5-1,TRBD2,TRBJ2-7,many,TGCGCCAGCAGCTTGGCCGTAGCGGGGGAGTACGAGCAGTACTTC,CASSLAVAGEYEQYF
TRBV29-1,TRBD2,TRBJ2-4,many,TGCAGCGTTGAAGATCCACGGCGGGGGGAGGCCAAAAACATTCAGTACTTC,CSVEDPRRGEAKNIQYF
TRBV6-6,TRBD1,TRBJ2-1,NA,TGTGCCAGCAGCGGACAGGGAAGCTCCTACAATGAGCAGTTCTTC,CASSGQGSSYNEQFF
TRBV5-1,TRBD2,TRBJ2-7,few,TGCGCCAGCAGCCGGGTGACTAGCGGGGGCAACGAGCAGTACTTC,CASSRVTSGGNEQYF
TRBV5-6,NA,TRBJ2-3,few,TGTGCCAGCAGGGAGAGCGGAGATACGCAGTATTTT,CASRESGDTQYF
TRBV6-5,NA,TRBJ1-1,few,TGTGCCAGCAGCTGGGGTGAACGGGGGGAAGCTTTCTTT,CASSWGERGEAFF
TRBV7-2,TRBD2,TRBJ2-3,few,TGTGCCAGCAGCCTGACGGGGAACGGGGGGGCGAGCACAGATACGCAGTATTTT,CASSLTGNGGASTDTQYF
TRBV6-5,TRBD1,TRBJ1-5,NA,TGTGCCAGCAGTTACTCCACAACAGGGGGTCAGCCCCAGCATTTT,CASSYSTTGGQPQHF
TRBV10-3,NA,TRBJ1-2,many,TGTGCCATCAGTGAGTCATTGTGGCAGGGCGGTGGCTACACCTTC,CAISESLWQGGGYTF
TRBV12-3/TRBV12-4,NA,TRBJ2-3,many,TGTGCCAGCAGCCCCGGGGCGAGCACAGATACGCAGTATTTT,CASSPGASTDTQYF
TRBV12-3/TRBV12-4,TRBD1,TRBJ1-2,NA,TGTGCCAGCAGTCCTAACAGGGGGGGAGACTATGGCTACACCTTC,CASSPNRGGDYGYTF
TRBV29-1,TRBD1,TRBJ2-7,NA,TGCAGCGTTGTAGGTGGACAGGACGAATCCACCTACGAGCAGTACTTC,CSVVGGQDESTYEQYF
TRBV6-2/TRBV6-3,NA,TRBJ2-1,many,TGTGCCAGCAGTTACTGGTCTGGGACAAAGTACAATGAGCAGTTCTTC,CASSYWSGTKYNEQFF
TRBV5-6,NA,TRBJ2-5,few,TGTGCCAGCACCCCGGGACTCAAGTTCACCCGCCAAGAGACCCAGTACTTC,CASTPGLKFTRQETQYF
TRBV7-2,NA,TRBJ2-2,few,TGTGCCAGCAGCTTAGCGCATGGGGGGACCGGGGAGCTGTTTTTT,CASSLAHGGTGELFF
TRBV7-9,NA,TRBJ2-7,NA,TGTGCCAGCAGCTTAGGGGACGAGCAGTACTTC,CASSLGDEQYF
TRBV28,NA,TRBJ2-2,NA,TGTGCCAGCAACTCTCGGGGCTCGAACACCGGGGAGCTGTTTTTT,CASNSRGSNTGELFF
TRBV27,NA,TRBJ2-5,few,TGTGCCAGCAGTTACAACCCAGTAGGGGAGACCCAGTACTTC,CASSYNPVGETQYF
TRBV20-1,NA,TRBJ1-2,many,TGCAGTGCTCCAAGCGGGACGGTTAACTATGGCTACACCTTC,CSAPSGTVNYGYTF
TRBV6-5,TRBD2,TRBJ2-3,NA,TGTGCCAGCAGTTACGGGACTAGCCGCACAGATACGCAGTATTTT,CASSYGTSRTDTQYF
TRBV15,NA,TRBJ2-1,many,TGTGCCACCAGCAGAGATAGGCGCCCAAACAATGAGCAGTTCTTC,CATSRDRRPNNEQFF
TRBV20-1,NA,TRBJ1-4,NA,TGCAGTGCCCCGGAAACTGATGAAAAACTGTTTTTT,CSAPETDEKLFF
TRBV5-1,NA,TRBJ1-1,once,TGCGCCAGCAGCCAATCCCAGGGATACACTGAAGCTTTCTTT,CASSQSQGYTEAFF
TRBV7-2,NA,TRBJ2-5,few,TGTGCCAGCAGCTTAGAGGCGGGGCAAGAGACCCAGTACTTC,CASSLEAGQETQYF
TRBV28,NA,TRBJ1-2,NA,TGTGCCAGCAGTTCCTTAACGGGGGGGGCGGACTATGGCTACACCTTC,CASSSLTGGADYGYTF
TRBV7-3,NA,TRBJ2-5,many,TGTGCCAGCAGCTCGGGACTCCAAGAGACCCAGTACTTC,CASSSGLQETQYF
TRBV7-9,NA,TRBJ1-1,few,TGTGCCAGCAGCTCTGGTTGGGGGCACCCGAACACTGAAGCTTTCTTT,CASSSGWGHPNTEAFF